These 31 T cell receptor beta chains were all obtained from the same sample, sequenced in a study of T cells after yellow fever vaccination. One entry per CDR3 protein, called by TCRdb with MiXCR from the 5' RACE reads. The sample lists fewer than 650,000 distinct CDR3 sequences, just over 20% seen once, with approximately 16% in the top ten. The sample in question was PBMCs, obtained 20 to 25 days after the first yellow fever vaccination. The receptors were sampled from a man aged 18 to 35 who received the YFV17D yellow fever vaccine.

This chain joins TRBV6-1 and TRBJ1-6; 7 bases agree with TRBD1. J gave up 6 bases and V 7 bases, and 9 bases lay outside the gene matches. This CDR3 region has 15 residues. The germline V gene encodes CDR1 MNHNS and CDR2 SASEGT. As DNA, the CDR3 is TGTGCCAGCACAGGCAACAGGGGTAGTAATTCACCCCTCCACTTT. Its translation: CASTGNRGSNSPLHF.

This sequence joins TRBV19 and TRBJ1-1; TRBD1 is a possible D gene (5 bases). Germline V gene lookup returns CDR1 LNHDA and CDR2 SQIVND (reference sequence). The V end lost 4 bases, the J end lost 1 base, and 13 bases lay between the germline ends. The CDR3 length is 15 residues. In DNA, the CDR3 is TGTGCCAGTAGTACGCGGGGGACTGCGAACACTGAAGCTTTCTTT. This sequence encodes CASSTRGTANTEAFF.

CDR3 coding DNA: TGTGCCAGCAGTACGACCGGGACAGGGGGTTCTGCACCCCTCCACTTT. This codes for CASSTTGTGGSAPLHF. The chain uses TRBV6-2 or TRBV6-3 and TRBJ1-6; 11 bases are shared with TRBD1. Germline V CDR1 and CDR2: MNHEY, SVGEGT. The CDR3 sequence is 16 residues long. The ends lost 5 bases at V and 11 bases at J; junction bases unmatched: 11.

This clonotype was found a few times. V is TRBV5-6 and J is TRBJ1-1; D ambiguous. Deletions cut 2 bases from V and 4 bases from J, with 9 bases between. The germline gives CDR1 SGHDT, CDR2 YYEEEE. The CDR3 has 13 residues. The CDR3 loop is CASSFAIGTEAFF. The DNA of the CDR3 is TGTGCCAGCAGCTTTGCGATAGGCACTGAAGCTTTCTTT.

V usage is TRBV12-3 or TRBV12-4 and J usage is TRBJ2-1; TRBD2 matches 10 bases. The junction had 3 bases not matched to a gene; V was cut back by 3 bases and J by 4 bases. The CDR3 consists of 15 residues. The CDR3 DNA sequence: TGTGCCAGCAGTTTCCCTAGCGGGGGTTACAATGAGCAGTTCTTC. This translates into CASSFPSGGYNEQFF.

This chain joins TRBV29-1 and TRBJ2-1; D unclear. Looked up from germline, CDR1 is SQVTM and CDR2 is ANQGSEA. This CDR3 contains 11 residues. The V gene lost 4 bases and the J gene lost 9 bases, with 10 bases spanning the gap. The CDR3 loop reads CSVAYSGEQFF. The CDR3 DNA is TGCAGCGTTGCCTACTCGGGTGAGCAGTTCTTC.

This clonotype was picked up a small number of times. The chain is built from TRBV12-3 or TRBV12-4 and TRBJ1-5; D is unresolved. This CDR3 has 12 residues. The V and J ends lost 1 base and 9 bases respectively, with 7 bases between them. CDR3 DNA: TGTGCCAGCAGTTTAGGTCCGCGGCCCCAGCATTTT. Its translation: CASSLGPRPQHF.

This clonotype was counted between two and nine times. V usage is TRBV10-3 and J usage is TRBJ1-5; maybe TRBD1 (6 bases). CDR3 size: 13 residues. Trimming took off 3 bases at V and 5 bases at J, with 8 bases between the two ends. Germline V lookup: CDR1 ENHRY, CDR2 SYGVKD. CDR3: CAISDRGHQPQHF. In DNA form, the CDR3 reads TGTGCCATCAGTGACAGGGGCCATCAGCCCCAGCATTTT.

CDR3 nucleotides: TGTGCCAGCAGCCTTACCGGGACAGGGGTTCGAGAGACCCAGTACTTC. Its translation: CASSLTGTGVRETQYF. The chain carries TRBV12-3 or TRBV12-4 and TRBJ2-5; 10 positions agree with TRBD1. V trimming: 6 bases; J trimming: 4 bases; junction bases outside the gene matches: 11. CDR3 size: 16 residues.

CDR3 in amino acids: CASRAGLYGNTIYF. CDR3 in DNA: TGTGCCAGCAGGGCAGGGCTGTACGGAAACACCATATATTTT. V and J are TRBV12-3 or TRBV12-4 and TRBJ1-3; D perhaps matches TRBD1 (5 bases). CDR3 size: 14 residues. The V and J ends lost 6 bases and 4 bases respectively, with 13 bases between them.

This clonotype has just a few counts. The V gene is TRBV5-1, the J gene TRBJ1-2; D call uncertain. This CDR3 is 13 amino acids long. The V gene lost 2 bases and the J gene lost 5 bases, with 10 bases spanning the gap. CDR1 SGHRS and CDR2 YFSETQ come from the germline V gene. This CDR3 reads CASSFLTEYGYTF. The CDR3 coding sequence is TGCGCCAGCAGCTTCCTGACGGAATATGGCTACACCTTC.

This clonotype was detected a few times. J is TRBJ1-4 and V is TRBV3-1; 8 nucleotides match TRBD1. Germline assignment: CDR1 LGHDT and CDR2 YNNKEL (reference sequence). The junction had 7 bases not matched to a gene; V was cut back by 4 bases and J by 0 bases. The CDR3 is 17 amino acids. CDR3 DNA: TGTGCCAGCAGCCTTACTGGACAGGGCGCAACTAATGAAAAACTGTTTTTT. Amino acid sequence: CASSLTGQGATNEKLFF.

The chain recombines TRBV29-1 with TRBJ2-1, with D tentatively TRBD2 (6 bases). Germline CDR1 reads SQVTM; CDR2 reads ANQGSEA. The germline V and J ends were trimmed by 6 bases and 6 bases, with 12 bases remaining between them. The CDR3 runs to 12 residues. Here the CDR3 reads CSVETSGNEQFF. For the CDR3, the DNA is TGCAGCGTCGAGACTAGTGGCAATGAGCAGTTCTTC.

In its sample, this clonotype was seen a few times. The rearrangement joins TRBV12-3 or TRBV12-4 to TRBJ2-7, with a weak D call TRBD1 (6 bases). The V end was cut by 8 bases, the J end by 2 bases, with 7 bases between. The CDR3 extends over 11 amino acids. The CDR3 region has the DNA TGTGCCAGCGGGGGCCCCTACGAGCAGTACTTC. Translated, it gives CASGGPYEQYF.

The chain uses TRBV12-3 or TRBV12-4 and TRBJ2-1; no definite D call. V lost 3 bases and J 2 bases, leaving 5 bases between the germline ends. The CDR3 is 13 amino acids. The CDR3 region is CASSFNTYNEQFF. As DNA, the CDR3 is TGTGCCAGCAGTTTCAATACCTACAATGAGCAGTTCTTC.

CDR3 DNA sequence: TGCGCCAGCAGCCAGACAGGCTCCAAAAACATTCAGTACTTC. Encoded protein: CASSQTGSKNIQYF. The chain carries TRBV4-1 and TRBJ2-4; D might be TRBD1 (6 bases). The CDR3 length is 14 residues. The V and J ends lost 3 bases and 2 bases respectively, with 8 bases between them. Germline V gene lookup returns CDR1 MGHRA and CDR2 YSYEKL.

This sequence joins TRBV5-4 and TRBJ2-4; 11 nucleotides align to TRBD1. Trimming cost V 4 bases and J 5 bases; bases outside gene matches: 2. The germline CDR1 and CDR2 sequences are SGHNT and YYREEE (reference sequence). The CDR3 has 14 amino acids. The CDR3 sequence is CASSLGQGENIQYF. CDR3 bases: TGTGCCAGCAGCCTGGGACAGGGGGAAAACATTCAGTACTTC.

The chain joins TRBV4-1 to TRBJ2-1; 12 bases match TRBD2. There are 17 residues in the CDR3. J lost 8 bases, V lost 4 bases, and 12 bases had no gene match. The V gene's germline CDR1 is MGHRA and CDR2 YSYEKL. Written as DNA, the CDR3 is TGCGCCAGCAGCCTTCGACTAGCGGGGGATATAGGGGATGAGCAGTTCTTC. It specifies CASSLRLAGDIGDEQFF.

The V and J genes are TRBV5-1 and TRBJ2-1; a possible D gene is TRBD2 (6 bases). Germline-derived CDR1 and CDR2 are SGHRS and YFSETQ. V gave up 5 bases and J gave up 6 bases, with 18 bases separating them. This CDR3 is built from 15 residues. CDR3 DNA: TGCGCCAGCAGTGACCGACTAGGAGGCCCCAATGAGCAGTTCTTC. Its protein is CASSDRLGGPNEQFF.

In its sample, this clonotype was seen a few times. The CDR3 reads CASSPSPRGGSEAFF. DNA for the CDR3: TGTGCCAGCAGCCCCAGCCCGAGGGGGGGGTCTGAAGCTTTCTTT. The chain uses TRBV12-3 or TRBV12-4 and TRBJ1-1; the D gene is possibly TRBD1 (6 bases). Trimming removed 6 bases from V and 6 bases from J, with 20 bases in between. The CDR3 length is 15 residues.

In its sample, this clonotype was seen many times. The V and J genes are TRBV5-1 and TRBJ2-1; D call uncertain. The ends were cut back, 2 bases at V and 9 bases at J, with 6 bases in the middle. The germline gives CDR1 SGHRS, CDR2 YFSETQ. The CDR3 consists of 11 residues. CDR3 loop: CASSFTGEQFF. The CDR3 region has the DNA TGCGCCAGCAGCTTTACCGGTGAGCAGTTCTTC.

J is TRBJ2-1 and V is TRBV6-2 or TRBV6-3; tentative D call: TRBD2 (6 bases). With 5 bases removed from V and 4 bases from J, the gap between germline ends came to 18 bases. The CDR3 extends over 16 amino acids. From germline, CDR1 is MNHEY and CDR2 SVGEGT. The CDR3 DNA reads TGTGCCAGCAGTACCCTCTTGCGGGGCGGGTACAATGAGCAGTTCTTC. Its protein is CASSTLLRGGYNEQFF.

Only a few counts were recorded for this clonotype. This chain uses TRBV7-2 with TRBJ2-1; unclear D gene. Germline V gives CDR1 SGHTA, CDR2 FQGNSA. The V end lost 5 bases, the J end lost 9 bases, and 11 bases lay between the germline ends. This CDR3 comprises 12 residues. CDR3 residues: CASSQYTGEQFF. CDR3 DNA: TGTGCCAGCAGCCAGTACACGGGTGAGCAGTTCTTC.

In DNA, the CDR3 is TGTGCCAGCAGCTTAGGCGGGACTAGCGGGGCGTCAACCCAGTACTTC. Translating it yields CASSLGGTSGASTQYF. The V call is TRBV11-3, the J call TRBJ2-5, with TRBD2 matching over 13 bases. The CDR3 extends over 16 amino acids. V gave up 1 base and J gave up 8 bases; unmatched junction bases: 7. Per the germline V gene, CDR1 is SGHNT and CDR2 is YENEEA.

The V call is TRBV7-6, the J call TRBJ1-5; D is ambiguous. In germline, CDR1 is SGHVS, CDR2 FNYEAQ. V was cut by 5 bases and J by 5 bases, with 13 bases left in between. The CDR3 sequence is 14 residues long. CDR3 nucleotide sequence: TGTGCCAGCAGCGTATTCCGCCTCCATCAGCCCCAGCATTTT. This codes for CASSVFRLHQPQHF. Based on the CDR3 plus reference TRBV7-6 and TRBJ1-5, the full variable domain is GAGVSQSPRYKVTKRGQDVALRCDPISGHVSLYWYRQALGQGPEFLTYFNYEAQQDKSGLPNDRFSAERPEGSISTLTIQRTEQRDSAMYRCASSVFRLHQPQHFGDGTRLSIL.

The CDR3 sequence is CASSLPRPNSPLHF. Here the CDR3 DNA reads TGTGCCAGCAGTTTACCAAGACCTAATTCACCCCTCCACTTT. This sequence joins TRBV12-3 or TRBV12-4 and TRBJ1-6; D remains unclear. This CDR3 is built from 14 residues. Trimming cost V 2 bases and J 6 bases, with 8 bases left between them.

This clonotype turned up a few times. The chain employs TRBV5-1 and TRBJ1-1; TRBD1 agrees at 7 bases. CDR1 and CDR2 from the germline V gene are SGHRS and YFSETQ. V lost 7 bases to trimming and J lost 5 bases; unmatched junction nucleotides: 11. The CDR3 has 14 residues. This CDR3 reads CASSFQGVFTEAFF. CDR3 bases: TGCGCCAGCTCCTTCCAGGGGGTTTTTACTGAAGCTTTCTTT. Full variable domain (remainder filled in from reference TRBV5-1 and TRBJ1-1): KAGVTQTPRYLIKTRGQQVTLSCSPISGHRSVSWYQQTPGQGLQFLFEYFSETQRNKGNFPGRFSGRQFSNSRSEMNVSTLELGDSALYLCASSFQGVFTEAFFGQGTRLTVV.

The chain carries TRBV19 and TRBJ2-2; 8 bases are shared with TRBD2. Trimming removed 2 bases from V and 5 bases from J; junction bases left unmatched: 4. Germline assignment: CDR1 LNHDA and CDR2 SQIVND (reference sequence). This CDR3 is built from 15 residues. The CDR3 here is CASSIRLAYTGELFF. DNA of the CDR3: TGTGCCAGTAGTATAAGACTAGCGTATACCGGGGAGCTGTTTTTT. The complete variable domain, with remaining parts taken from reference TRBV19 and TRBJ2-2, reads DGGITQSPKYLFRKEGQNVTLSCEQNLNHDAMYWYRQDPGQGLRLIYYSQIVNDFQKGDIAEGYSVSREKKESFPLTVTSAQKNPTAFYLCASSIRLAYTGELFFGEGSRLTVL.

The chain links TRBV6-2 or TRBV6-3 to TRBJ1-5; possibly TRBD1 for D (6 bases). V was pared by 6 bases and J by 4 bases, with 16 bases between. There are 15 residues in the CDR3. The germline CDR1 and CDR2 sequences are MNHEY and SVGEGT. The CDR3 nucleotides are TGTGCCAGCAGCTTCGAAGGGGGGTCAAATCAGCCCCAGCATTTT. Its translation: CASSFEGGSNQPQHF.

This chain links TRBV27 with TRBJ2-7; D ambiguous. CDR3 length: 13 residues. V was shortened by 5 bases and J by 3 bases, with 11 bases between the two germline ends. CDR1 and CDR2 (germline): MNHEY, SMNVEV (reference sequence). CDR3 sequence reads: CASSPVPNYEQYF. Written as DNA, the CDR3 is TGTGCCAGCAGTCCAGTCCCCAACTACGAGCAGTACTTC.

This clonotype has just a few counts. J is TRBJ1-2 and V is TRBV5-1; 7 bases align to TRBD1. From germline, CDR1 is SGHRS and CDR2 YFSETQ. CDR3 length equals 12 residues. V was pared by 3 bases and J by 6 bases, with 2 bases of the junction left unmatched. The CDR3 sequence is CASSSTGDGYTF. Written as DNA, the CDR3 is TGCGCCAGCAGCTCAACAGGGGATGGCTACACCTTC.